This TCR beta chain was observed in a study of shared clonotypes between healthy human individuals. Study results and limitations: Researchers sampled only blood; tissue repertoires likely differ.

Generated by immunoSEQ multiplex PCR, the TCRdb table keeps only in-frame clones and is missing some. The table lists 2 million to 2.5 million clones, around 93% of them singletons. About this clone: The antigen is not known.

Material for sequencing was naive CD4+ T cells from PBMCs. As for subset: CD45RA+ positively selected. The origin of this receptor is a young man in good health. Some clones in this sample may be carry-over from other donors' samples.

CDR3 amino acids: CAWIPSEGSVRFNYGYTF. The CDR3 nucleotides read TGTGCCTGGATCCCCAGTGAGGGCAGCGTCCGATTTAACTATGGCTACACCTTC. The V and J genes are TRBV30 and TRBJ1-2; D not certain. V gave up 4 bases and J gave up 1 base, with 25 bases separating them. Germline CDR1 GTSNPN, CDR2 SVGIG (reference sequence). This CDR3 spans 18 amino acids.